The 28 T cell receptor beta chains below were found in one sample sequenced in a study of cytomegalovirus exposure and HLA in healthy donors. Generated by immunoSEQ multiplex PCR, the TCRdb table keeps only in-frame clones and is missing some. Altogether 97,000 or so clones are present, approximately 94% being singletons, with the ten largest covering almost 0.9%. The sequenced sample was PBMCs. The receptor source for this set is a woman younger than 35 in good health and CMV-seronegative.

This chain connects TRBV28 to TRBJ2-7; a possible D gene is TRBD1 (5 bases). CDR3 length equals 14 residues. Germline lookup yields CDR1 MDHEN and CDR2 SYDVKM. Trimming removed 3 bases from V and 6 bases from J, with 15 bases in between. The CDR3, as DNA: TGTGCCAGCAGTTTTAGGGGAACTGGCCGCGAGCAGTACTTC. It specifies CASSFRGTGREQYF.

This chain connects TRBV5-1 to TRBJ2-1, with 8 bases fitting TRBD1. Germline CDR1 is SGHRS and CDR2 is YFSETQ. This CDR3 has 16 residues. The V segment lost 4 bases and the J segment 3 bases; nucleotides outside the gene matches: 9. CDR3 coding DNA: TGCGCCAGCAGCCCGACCCGGACAGGGATCTACAATGAGCAGTTCTTC. This gives the protein CASSPTRTGIYNEQFF.

CDR3 protein: CASSVGGGSNEKLFF. The CDR3 nucleotides are TGTGCCAGCAGCGTAGGAGGGGGCTCTAATGAAAAACTGTTTTTT. The chain couples TRBV9 to TRBJ1-4, with 7 bases that match TRBD1. The CDR3 spans 15 residues. V was clipped by 0 bases and J by 3 bases; unmatched bases: 2. Germline CDR1 and CDR2: SGDLS and YYNGEE. Drawing the rest from reference TRBV9 and TRBJ1-4, the complete variable domain is DSGVTQTPKHLITATGQRVTLRCSPRSGDLSVYWYQQSLDQGLQFLIQYYNGEERAKGNILERFSAQQFPDLHSELNLSSLELGDSALYFCASSVGGGSNEKLFFGSGTQLSVL.

The chain couples TRBV14 to TRBJ2-3, with 10 bases matching TRBD2. With V trimmed by 1 base and J by 4 bases, 8 bases remained unmatched. This CDR3 spans 17 amino acids. Germline V lookup: CDR1 SGHDN, CDR2 FVKESK. DNA of the CDR3: TGTGCCAGCAGCCAAGGTCCGGGCCTAGCGGGAGCAGATACGCAGTATTTT. Amino acid sequence: CASSQGPGLAGADTQYF.

The chain is built from TRBV7-9 and TRBJ2-3; TRBD2 agrees at 10 bases. V shed 5 bases and J 2 bases; nucleotides not matched to a gene: 4. The CDR3 totals 15 residues. CDR1 is SEHNR, CDR2 FQNEAQ, per germline (reference sequence). CDR3 sequence (DNA): TGTGCCAGCAGCGAAACTAGCGGGAACACAGATACGCAGTATTTT. It yields the protein CASSETSGNTDTQYF. Full variable domain (outside the CDR3, taken from reference TRBV7-9 and TRBJ2-3): DTGVSQNPRHKITKRGQNVTFRCDPISEHNRLYWYRQTLGQGPEFLTYFQNEAQLEKSRLLSDRFSAERPKGSFSTLEIQRTEQGDSAMYLCASSETSGNTDTQYFGPGTRLTVL.

This clone was seen just once. The rearrangement joins TRBV20-1 to TRBJ1-1; D remains unclear. Deletions cut 0 bases from V and 7 bases from J, with 6 bases between. This CDR3 spans 11 amino acids. Germline V gene sequence: CDR1 DFQATT, CDR2 SNEGSKA (reference sequence). The CDR3 sequence is CSARDYLEAFF. The CDR3 DNA reads TGCAGTGCTAGAGATTATCTTGAAGCTTTCTTT.

The J gene is TRBJ1-5, the V gene TRBV19; unclear D gene. The V end was cut by 10 bases, the J end by 2 bases, with 15 bases between. The CDR3 length is 14 residues. In germline, CDR1 is LNHDA, CDR2 SQIVND (reference sequence). The CDR3 region has the DNA TGTGCCACCACCGACTGGGTGGGCAATCAGCCCCAGCATTTT. This gives the protein CATTDWVGNQPQHF.

The gene calls are TRBV10-3 and TRBJ1-4; the D gene is possibly TRBD1 (6 bases). The CDR3 contains 15 residues. In germline, CDR1 is ENHRY, CDR2 SYGVKD. Trimming took off 6 bases at V and 10 bases at J, with 21 bases between the two ends. The CDR3 is CAIRNQGLGAGKLFF. In DNA form, the CDR3 reads TGTGCCATCAGAAATCAGGGGTTAGGGGCAGGAAAACTGTTTTTT.

The V call is TRBV27, the J call TRBJ2-1; possible D gene TRBD2, 6 bases. V dropped 0 bases and J dropped 4 bases, with 22 bases sitting between them. The V gene's germline CDR1 is MNHEY and CDR2 SMNVEV (reference sequence). The CDR3 extends over 19 amino acids. Here the CDR3 DNA reads TGTGCCAGCAGTTTATCGGGGGGTTCGTCGGTGCGGATATACAATGAGCAGTTCTTC. Its translation is CASSLSGGSSVRIYNEQFF.

A remark on this clone: A read error may produce the germline difference seen at one junction end. V is TRBV7-7 and J is TRBJ1-1, with unresolved D. Per the germline V gene, CDR1 is SSHAT and CDR2 is FNYEAQ (reference sequence). The CDR3 has 13 amino acids. The CDR3 loop is CASSLGPRSEAFF. As DNA, the CDR3 is TGTGCTAGCAGCTTAGGGCCCCGGAGTGAAGCTTTCTTT.

The chain combines TRBV7-9 with TRBJ1-4, with D maybe TRBD1 (5 bases). The CDR3 runs to 13 residues. Germline assignment: CDR1 SEHNR and CDR2 FQNEAQ (reference sequence). V was pared by 4 bases and J by 7 bases, with 10 bases between. CDR3 nucleotide sequence: TGTGCCAGCAGCTCGGACATAGGTGAAAAACTGTTTTTT. This translates into CASSSDIGEKLFF.

The genes are TRBV18 and TRBJ2-4, with 8 bases aligning to TRBD2. Trimming cost V 3 bases and J 6 bases; bases outside gene matches: 13. This CDR3 has 17 residues. The germline V gene encodes CDR1 KGHSH and CDR2 LQKENI. This CDR3 reads CASSPPGIRGGGNIQYF. Here the CDR3 DNA reads TGTGCCAGCTCACCTCCGGGAATCCGGGGGGGTGGAAACATTCAGTACTTC.

The chain carries TRBV28 and TRBJ1-2; no firm D call. Germline values: CDR1 MDHEN, CDR2 SYDVKM. The CDR3 consists of 16 residues. V lost 5 bases and J 3 bases, leaving 19 bases between the germline ends. CDR3 amino acids: CASSRPTGRLDYGYTF. The CDR3 nucleotides are TGTGCCAGCAGTCGTCCCACGGGTCGTTTGGACTATGGCTACACCTTC.

The chain recombines TRBV5-4 with TRBJ1-5; TRBD1 matches 7 bases. Germline V gene lookup returns CDR1 SGHNT and CDR2 YYREEE (reference sequence). This CDR3 comprises 12 residues. Trimming took 4 bases from V and 9 from J; bases not matched to a gene: 4. In DNA, the CDR3 is TGTGCCAGCAGCGCAGGGGGATCGCCCCAGCATTTT. Translated: CASSAGGSPQHF.

The chain joins TRBV9 to TRBJ1-2; 7 nucleotides line up with TRBD1. The germline V gene encodes CDR1 SGDLS and CDR2 YYNGEE. The V and J ends lost 4 bases and 6 bases, in that order; junction bases with no gene match: 6. The CDR3 loop spans 13 amino acids. The CDR3 region is CASSMTGYDGYTF. For the CDR3, the DNA is TGTGCCAGCAGCATGACAGGGTACGATGGCTACACCTTC.

V gene TRBV9 combines with J gene TRBJ2-3, with 9 bases aligning to TRBD2. The CDR3 spans 17 residues. With 4 bases clipped from V and 1 base from J, the junction kept 10 bases outside the gene matches. Looked up from germline, CDR1 is SGDLS and CDR2 is YYNGEE. In DNA, the CDR3 is TGTGCCAGCAGCCCGGGTGGCGGGGGGGCCGGCACAGATACGCAGTATTTT. Its translation: CASSPGGGGAGTDTQYF.

The chain employs TRBV6-6 and TRBJ2-7; the match to TRBD2 covers 12 bases. The germline gives CDR1 MNHNY, CDR2 SVGAGI (reference sequence). The CDR3 spans 15 residues. J gave up 3 bases and V 5 bases, and 5 bases lay outside the gene matches. CDR3 sequence (DNA): TGTGCCAGCAGTCCTAGCGGGGGGGGCCACTACGAGCAGTACTTC. It encodes CASSPSGGGHYEQYF.

The J gene is TRBJ2-7, the V gene TRBV6-1; tentative D call: TRBD2 (6 bases). This CDR3 region has 16 residues. From germline, CDR1 is MNHNS and CDR2 SASEGT. The V end lost 2 bases, the J end lost 2 bases, and 16 bases lay between the germline ends. This chain's CDR3 is CASSERGRDFTYEQYF. The CDR3 DNA sequence: TGTGCCAGCAGTGAAAGAGGCCGGGACTTTACCTACGAGCAGTACTTC.

The chain couples TRBV19 to TRBJ2-1, with TRBD2 identical over 10 bases. Germline trimming cut 1 base from V and 6 bases from J; bases unmatched to any gene: 12. The CDR3 contains 18 residues. Germline V gene data show CDR1 as LNHDA and CDR2 as SQIVND (reference sequence). The CDR3 loop reads CASSIAETSGVTRNEQFF. The CDR3 DNA is TGTGCCAGTAGTATAGCGGAAACTAGCGGGGTCACTCGCAATGAGCAGTTCTTC.

This sequence joins TRBV30 and TRBJ2-5; D ambiguous. V was clipped by 3 bases and J by 2 bases, with 10 bases between them. CDR1 and CDR2 from the germline V gene are GTSNPN and SVGIG (reference sequence). The CDR3 extends over 13 amino acids. The CDR3 region is CAWRVAGQETQYF. The CDR3 bases are TGTGCCTGGAGAGTAGCCGGACAAGAGACCCAGTACTTC.

The chain has TRBV6-1 and TRBJ2-3, with 8 bases matching TRBD2. After removal of 7 bases from V and 0 bases from J, the junction contained 3 bases not matched to a gene. This CDR3 contains 14 residues. CDR1 and CDR2 (germline): MNHNS, SASEGT. In nucleotides, the CDR3 is TGTGCCAGCATCACTAGCGGAAGCACAGATACGCAGTATTTT. This encodes CASITSGSTDTQYF.

The gene calls are TRBV4-1 and TRBJ2-1; D uncertain. The CDR3 has 16 amino acids. Germline-derived CDR1 and CDR2 are MGHRA and YSYEKL. Deletions cut 1 base from V and 0 bases from J, with 10 bases between. The CDR3 bases are TGCGCCAGCAGCCAAGGACTCTCTGGCTCCTACAATGAGCAGTTCTTC. This sequence encodes CASSQGLSGSYNEQFF.

The sample holds one count of this clone. V is TRBV5-1 and J is TRBJ2-2, with 13 bases aligning to TRBD2. Germline V gives CDR1 SGHRS, CDR2 YFSETQ. The CDR3 spans 17 residues. V trimming: 0 bases; J trimming: 1 base; junction bases outside the gene matches: 0. The CDR3 coding sequence is TGCGCCAGCAGCTTGGGGACTAGCGGGAGGAACACCGGGGAGCTGTTTTTT. It encodes CASSLGTSGRNTGELFF.

The chain joins TRBV6-5 to TRBJ1-2; D possibly corresponds to TRBD1 (6 bases). Per germline, CDR1 MNHEY and CDR2 SVGAGI. CDR3 length: 14 amino acids. The V end lost 7 bases, the J end lost 3 bases, and 15 bases lay between the germline ends. DNA of the CDR3: TGTGCCAGCAAAAAACTAGGGGGAGACTATGGCTACACCTTC. Encoded protein: CASKKLGGDYGYTF.

The rearrangement links TRBV6-5 to TRBJ2-7; TRBD1 matches 9 bases. Losses at the gene ends were 4 bases for V and 4 bases for J; bases not matched to a gene: 8. Per the germline V gene, CDR1 is MNHEY and CDR2 is SVGAGI. This CDR3 is built from 15 residues. In DNA, the CDR3 is TGTGCCAGCAGTTTTCCGGGACAGGGCTTTTACGAGCAGTACTTC. Protein sequence: CASSFPGQGFYEQYF.

This clone occurred once. The CDR3 nucleotides are TGTGCCAGCAGTGTCCATCGGGGTACCGGTAGCACAGATACGCAGTATTTT. This codes for CASSVHRGTGSTDTQYF. The rearrangement joins TRBV6-1 to TRBJ2-3; possibly TRBD2 for D (5 bases). CDR1 and CDR2 from the germline V gene are MNHNS and SASEGT. V dropped 4 bases and J dropped 0 bases, with 17 bases sitting between them. The CDR3 loop spans 17 amino acids.

Concerning this clone: Other nucleotide sequences in the sample specify the same CDR3. The chain carries TRBV5-1 and TRBJ2-7; TRBD1 aligns across 8 bases. Trimming cost V 3 bases and J 4 bases; bases outside gene matches: 6. Germline V gene lookup returns CDR1 SGHRS and CDR2 YFSETQ. This CDR3 contains 14 residues. CDR3: CASSSGQGIYEQYF. The CDR3 DNA is TGCGCCAGCAGCTCCGGACAGGGAATATACGAGCAGTACTTC.

The chain recombines TRBV30 with TRBJ2-2; TRBD1 is a possible D gene (6 bases). From germline, CDR1 is GTSNPN and CDR2 SVGIG (reference sequence). This CDR3 region has 15 residues. V gave up 4 bases and J gave up 5 bases, with 17 bases separating them. The CDR3 DNA sequence: TGTGCCTGGACTGGGGGTGGGGGCTGGACCGGGGAGCTGTTTTTT. This sequence encodes CAWTGGGGWTGELFF.